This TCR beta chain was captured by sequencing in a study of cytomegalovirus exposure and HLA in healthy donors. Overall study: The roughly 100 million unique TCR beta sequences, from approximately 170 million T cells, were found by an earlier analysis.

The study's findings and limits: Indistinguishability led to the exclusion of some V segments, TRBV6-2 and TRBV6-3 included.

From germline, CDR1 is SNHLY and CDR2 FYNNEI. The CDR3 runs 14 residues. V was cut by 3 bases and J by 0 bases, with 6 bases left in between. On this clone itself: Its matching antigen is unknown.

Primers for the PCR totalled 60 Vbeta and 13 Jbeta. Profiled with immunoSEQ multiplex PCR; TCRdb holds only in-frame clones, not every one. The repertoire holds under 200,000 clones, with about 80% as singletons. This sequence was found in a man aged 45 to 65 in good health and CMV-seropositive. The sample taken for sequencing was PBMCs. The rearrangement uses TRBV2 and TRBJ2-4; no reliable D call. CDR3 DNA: TGTGCCAGCAGTGACGAGCTAGCCAAAAACATTCAGTACTTC. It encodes CASSDELAKNIQYF.